This T cell receptor beta chain was captured by sequencing in a study of read filtering for tumor transcriptome and immune sequencing. Background on the study: The cohort had about 16 men and under 15 women aged about 47 to 80, mean about 70 years. Revised staging placed fewer than ten patients in R-ISS I, 15 to 20 in II, more than five in III. TCR-mapped reads were about 3.5 to 11 million with IR-seq versus about 80 to 1273 with RNA-seq.

Molecular barcoded adaptors covering alpha/delta and beta/gamma chains were used on approximately 400 ng RNA. MiXCR, applied by TCRdb to the reads, yields one record per CDR3 protein. The sample shows 20,000 to 25,000 distinct CDR3 sequences, 12% to 15% of them seen only once. Points on this clonotype: Its target is not known.

Whole-study results and caveats: Dropping single-read clonotypes raised IR-seq and RNA-seq shared-clonotype correlation.

The ends were cut back, 5 bases at V and 3 bases at J, with 17 bases in the middle. The CDR3 is 16 amino acids. The germline gives CDR1 SGHAT, CDR2 FQNNGV. The clonotype comes from a donor at least 40 years old with multiple myeloma. Sequencing used a population of CD138-negative cells sorted from bone marrow. This sequence joins TRBV11-2 and TRBJ1-5; D may be TRBD1 (6 bases). Written as DNA, the CDR3 is TGTGCCAGCAGCAGCACCACAGGGTTGTACAATCAGCCCCAGCATTTT. Its translation is CASSSTTGLYNQPQHF.